The rows below give T cell receptor beta chains drawn from one sample of a study of blood T cell repertoires in COVID-19. The data were produced by immunoSEQ multiplex PCR, yet TCRdb's version contains in-frame clones alone and is incomplete. In the table there are approximately 50,000 clones, over 80% of which are singletons. Material: peripheral blood. These receptors were obtained from a human donor in a cohort sampled during active COVID-19. Both conserved end residues are part of each CDR3. Fields, in order: J gene, V gene, clone size, D gene, CDR3 DNA, CDR3 protein. A D gene is named only where the DNA matches it firmly. Some rows mark clone size as missing; the rest say once, few, many or name a class of expanded clone.

j_call: TRBJ2-3
v_call: TRBV3-1/TRBV3-2
clone_size: .
d_call: TRBD2
cdr3_nt: TGTGCCAGCAGCCTTCTTGGACTAGCGGGGAACACAGATACGCAGTATTTT
cdr3_aa: CASSLLGLAGNTDTQYF

j_call: TRBJ1-1
v_call: TRBV29-1
clone_size: .
d_call: .
cdr3_nt: TGCAGCGCTCGCTGGGGGCAGGTCACTGAAGCTTTCTTT
cdr3_aa: CSARWGQVTEAFF

j_call: TRBJ1-1
v_call: TRBV4-3
clone_size: .
d_call: .
cdr3_nt: TGCGCCAGCAGCCAAGGGGGGAACAGGGATTCTAGAGCTTTCTTT
cdr3_aa: CASSQGGNRDSRAFF

j_call: TRBJ2-1
v_call: TRBV7-2
clone_size: .
d_call: TRBD2
cdr3_nt: TGTGCCAGCAGCTTAGGGCGGGGGCTAGCGGGGGTCTACAATGAGCAGTTCTTC
cdr3_aa: CASSLGRGLAGVYNEQFF

j_call: TRBJ2-2
v_call: TRBV27
clone_size: few
d_call: .
cdr3_nt: TGTGCCAGCAGGGATTCGCTAGCGACTTATCTCGGGGAGCTGTTTTTT
cdr3_aa: CASRDSLATYLGELFF

j_call: TRBJ2-5
v_call: TRBV2
clone_size: .
d_call: TRBD2
cdr3_nt: TGTGCCAGCAGTGATATATCGCGGGGGGGCATAGAGACCCAGTACTTC
cdr3_aa: CASSDISRGGIETQYF

j_call: TRBJ2-5
v_call: TRBV18
clone_size: .
d_call: TRBD1
cdr3_nt: TGTGCCAGCTCACCGGGGACAGGAGTGGAGACCCAGTACTTC
cdr3_aa: CASSPGTGVETQYF

j_call: TRBJ1-4
v_call: TRBV2
clone_size: few
d_call: .
cdr3_nt: TGTGCCAGCAGTGAATACAGTAATGAAAAACTGTTTTTT
cdr3_aa: CASSEYSNEKLFF

j_call: TRBJ2-7
v_call: TRBV25-1
clone_size: .
d_call: .
cdr3_nt: TGTGCCAGCAGTGAAATGGCCGGGGGATGGCACGAGCAGTACTTC
cdr3_aa: CASSEMAGGWHEQYF

j_call: TRBJ1-4
v_call: TRBV15
clone_size: once
d_call: TRBD1
cdr3_nt: TGTGCCACCAGCAACCGACAGGGGACTGAAAAACTGTTTTTT
cdr3_aa: CATSNRQGTEKLFF

j_call: TRBJ1-6
v_call: TRBV6-1
clone_size: .
d_call: TRBD1
cdr3_nt: TGTGCCAGCAGACCGGGACAGTCGCGATCACCCCTCCACTTT
cdr3_aa: CASRPGQSRSPLHF

j_call: TRBJ2-7
v_call: TRBV12-5
clone_size: .
d_call: TRBD2
cdr3_nt: TGTGCTAGTGGTTTACGATCTAGCGGGAGTGCCCACGAGCAGTACTTC
cdr3_aa: CASGLRSSGSAHEQYF

j_call: TRBJ2-3
v_call: TRBV5-1
clone_size: .
d_call: .
cdr3_nt: TGCGCCAGCAGCTTGGTCAGGAGGAGGGAACGCACAGATACGCAGTATTTT
cdr3_aa: CASSLVRRRERTDTQYF

j_call: TRBJ1-3
v_call: TRBV6-2/TRBV6-3
clone_size: .
d_call: TRBD1
cdr3_nt: TGTGCCAGCAGCATCCGGGACAGCTCTGGAAACACCATATATTTT
cdr3_aa: CASSIRDSSGNTIYF

j_call: TRBJ2-3
v_call: TRBV5-8
clone_size: few
d_call: TRBD2
cdr3_nt: TGTGCCAGCAGCGTCCCGGGACTAGCGTTAGATACGCAGTATTTT
cdr3_aa: CASSVPGLALDTQYF

j_call: TRBJ2-5
v_call: TRBV11-2
clone_size: .
d_call: .
cdr3_nt: TGTGCCAGCAGCTCGCCCCATGGAGCGGAGACCCAGTACTTC
cdr3_aa: CASSSPHGAETQYF

j_call: TRBJ2-2
v_call: TRBV7-8
clone_size: .
d_call: TRBD2
cdr3_nt: TGTGCCAGCAGCCAGCTAGCGGCGAACACCGGGGAGCTGTTTTTT
cdr3_aa: CASSQLAANTGELFF

j_call: TRBJ2-1
v_call: TRBV25-1
clone_size: .
d_call: TRBD2
cdr3_nt: TGTGCCAGCCAGACTAGCGGGGGTTTAGTGGGAAGCAATGAGCAGTTCTTC
cdr3_aa: CASQTSGGLVGSNEQFF

j_call: TRBJ1-2
v_call: TRBV6-1
clone_size: .
d_call: .
cdr3_nt: TGTGCCAGCAGTGAAGCCAGGGACTATGGCTACACCTTC
cdr3_aa: CASSEARDYGYTF

j_call: TRBJ2-7
v_call: TRBV19
clone_size: .
d_call: .
cdr3_nt: TGTGCCAGTAGTACCCGGCGGGTAGCTTTTGGCGAGCAGTACTTC
cdr3_aa: CASSTRRVAFGEQYF

j_call: TRBJ2-7
v_call: TRBV9
clone_size: .
d_call: .
cdr3_nt: TGTGCCAGCAGCGTCCAGACAGGTCCCTACGAGCAGTACTTC
cdr3_aa: CASSVQTGPYEQYF

j_call: TRBJ2-7
v_call: TRBV18
clone_size: .
d_call: .
cdr3_nt: TGTGCCAGCTCACCAACTCTAGAGGGCGAGCAGTACTTC
cdr3_aa: CASSPTLEGEQYF

j_call: TRBJ1-2
v_call: TRBV6-5
clone_size: .
d_call: .
cdr3_nt: TGTGCCAGCACCCTCTGGGGAGGTGGCTACACCTTC
cdr3_aa: CASTLWGGGYTF

j_call: TRBJ1-4
v_call: TRBV19
clone_size: .
d_call: .
cdr3_nt: TGTGCCAGTAAGTCCCCCGAGGGCATAGAAAAACTGTTTTTT
cdr3_aa: CASKSPEGIEKLFF

j_call: TRBJ2-7
v_call: TRBV2
clone_size: .
d_call: .
cdr3_nt: TGTGCCAGCAGCAAAGAGAGGGACTACGAGCAGTACTTC
cdr3_aa: CASSKERDYEQYF

j_call: TRBJ1-6
v_call: TRBV7-2
clone_size: .
d_call: .
cdr3_nt: TGTGCCAGCAGCTTAGGACAAAGGGGAGGCGGTTCACCCCTCCACTTT
cdr3_aa: CASSLGQRGGGSPLHF

j_call: TRBJ2-3
v_call: TRBV9
clone_size: .
d_call: .
cdr3_nt: TGTGCCAGCAGCGTAGATTACAACACAGATACGCAGTATTTT
cdr3_aa: CASSVDYNTDTQYF

j_call: TRBJ1-2
v_call: TRBV7-2
clone_size: .
d_call: .
cdr3_nt: TGTGCCAGCAGCTTCCCACTGTATGGCTACACCTTC
cdr3_aa: CASSFPLYGYTF

j_call: TRBJ2-1
v_call: TRBV5-4
clone_size: .
d_call: TRBD2
cdr3_nt: TGTGCCAGCAGCGCGTATGCGGGGGACCTTCTTTACAATGAGCAGTTCTTC
cdr3_aa: CASSAYAGDLLYNEQFF

j_call: TRBJ1-4
v_call: TRBV6-5
clone_size: .
d_call: TRBD1
cdr3_nt: TGTGCCAGCAGCCTAGACAGGGGGAACGAAAAACTGTTTTTT
cdr3_aa: CASSLDRGNEKLFF

j_call: TRBJ2-1
v_call: TRBV18
clone_size: .
d_call: TRBD2
cdr3_nt: TGTGCCAGCTCACGGGCGGGGGACTCCTACAATGAGCAGTTCTTC
cdr3_aa: CASSRAGDSYNEQFF

j_call: TRBJ1-1
v_call: TRBV6-1
clone_size: .
d_call: .
cdr3_nt: TGTGCCAGCAGTGAAAGGCACCTGAGGGCTTTCTTT
cdr3_aa: CASSERHLRAFF

j_call: TRBJ1-2
v_call: TRBV9
clone_size: few
d_call: TRBD1
cdr3_nt: TGTGCCAGCAGCGTATTAGACAGGGCCTCTAACTATGGCTACACCTTC
cdr3_aa: CASSVLDRASNYGYTF

j_call: TRBJ1-3
v_call: TRBV5-5
clone_size: .
d_call: .
cdr3_nt: TGTGCCAGCAGCGGGGCTATAGGACCTGGAAACACCATATATTTT
cdr3_aa: CASSGAIGPGNTIYF

j_call: TRBJ2-6
v_call: TRBV7-9
clone_size: .
d_call: TRBD1
cdr3_nt: TGTGCCAGCGGAAGTTACAGGGGGCCCGGGGCCAACGTCCTGACTTTC
cdr3_aa: CASGSYRGPGANVLTF

j_call: TRBJ1-1
v_call: TRBV18
clone_size: .
d_call: .
cdr3_nt: TGTGCCAGCTCACCACTGGGGGGGGGCAGGGTCGGTGACACTGAAGCTTTCTTT
cdr3_aa: CASSPLGGGRVGDTEAFF

j_call: TRBJ2-1
v_call: TRBV6-5
clone_size: once
d_call: TRBD1
cdr3_nt: TGTGCCAGCAGTCAGGACAGGTACAATGAGCAGTTCTTC
cdr3_aa: CASSQDRYNEQFF

j_call: TRBJ1-1
v_call: TRBV5-4
clone_size: .
d_call: .
cdr3_nt: TGTGCCAGTACGGGGGGGGGTTTGAACACTGAAGCTTTCTTT
cdr3_aa: CASTGGGLNTEAFF

j_call: TRBJ1-1
v_call: TRBV19
clone_size: .
d_call: .
cdr3_nt: TGTGCCAGTAGTCCACAGGGACTAAACACTGAAGCTTTCTTT
cdr3_aa: CASSPQGLNTEAFF

j_call: TRBJ1-1
v_call: TRBV12-5
clone_size: .
d_call: TRBD1
cdr3_nt: TGTGCTAGTGCCTCCTCAGGGGGTGGGAACACTGAAGCTTTCTTT
cdr3_aa: CASASSGGGNTEAFF

j_call: TRBJ2-1
v_call: TRBV5-1
clone_size: .
d_call: TRBD1
cdr3_nt: TGCGCCAGCAGCTCGCCGGGACAGGGTTCCAATGAGCAGTTCTTC
cdr3_aa: CASSSPGQGSNEQFF

j_call: TRBJ1-1
v_call: TRBV3-1/TRBV3-2
clone_size: .
d_call: .
cdr3_nt: TGTGCCAGCAGCCAACAACGAGTAACGAACACTGAAGCTTTCTTT
cdr3_aa: CASSQQRVTNTEAFF

j_call: TRBJ2-7
v_call: TRBV3-1/TRBV3-2
clone_size: .
d_call: TRBD2
cdr3_nt: TGTGCCAGCAGCCAAGTTCGGGGGGCCTACGAGCAGTACTTC
cdr3_aa: CASSQVRGAYEQYF

j_call: TRBJ2-2
v_call: TRBV18
clone_size: .
d_call: .
cdr3_nt: TGTGCCAGCTCACCCAGGGATCTCACCGGGGAGCTGTTTTTT
cdr3_aa: CASSPRDLTGELFF

j_call: TRBJ2-1
v_call: TRBV18
clone_size: .
d_call: TRBD2
cdr3_nt: TGTGCCAGCTCACCCACGGGACTAGCGGGAGGGAGCTCCTACAATGAGCAGTTCTTC
cdr3_aa: CASSPTGLAGGSSYNEQFF

j_call: TRBJ2-2
v_call: TRBV7-2
clone_size: .
d_call: .
cdr3_nt: TGTGCCAGCAGCCCCCCTATGACATTCACCGGGGAGCTGTTTTTT
cdr3_aa: CASSPPMTFTGELFF

j_call: TRBJ2-1
v_call: TRBV3-1/TRBV3-2
clone_size: .
d_call: TRBD2
cdr3_nt: TGTGCCAGCAGCCACACTAGCGGGAATGGAGAGCAGTTCTTC
cdr3_aa: CASSHTSGNGEQFF

j_call: TRBJ2-7
v_call: TRBV27
clone_size: .
d_call: TRBD1
cdr3_nt: TGTGCCAGCAGCACTCTGACAGGGGCCCAACTAGTTTACGAGCAGTACTTC
cdr3_aa: CASSTLTGAQLVYEQYF

j_call: TRBJ1-2
v_call: TRBV9
clone_size: .
d_call: TRBD1
cdr3_nt: TGTGCCAGCAGCAAAAGACAGGGGCTAGATTATGGCTACACCTTC
cdr3_aa: CASSKRQGLDYGYTF

j_call: TRBJ1-1
v_call: TRBV5-5
clone_size: .
d_call: TRBD1
cdr3_nt: TGTGCCAGCAGCTTGTTTCAGGGGGCGAGAAACACTGAAGCTTTCTTT
cdr3_aa: CASSLFQGARNTEAFF